This entry lists 18 T cell receptor beta chains sequenced from one sample in a study of T cells in women clearing cervical HPV infection. Clones were sequenced by immunoSEQ multiplex PCR, and TCRdb holds only the in-frame ones, with some missing. The sample table sets out fewer than 30,000 clones. The sample comprised blood buffy coat. These receptors were collected from a woman between 18 and 75 years old with a cervical HPV16 infection that either progressed to CIN3+ or cleared (not recorded which).

About this clone: The CDR3 is cut off 3 residues early in the read; its end comes from the germline J gene. This chain connects TRBV5-1 to TRBJ1-5, with 7 bases identical to TRBD1. Germline V CDR1 and CDR2: SGHRS, YFSETQ. The CDR3 totals 15 residues. After removal of 4 bases from V and 2 bases from J, the junction contained 6 bases not matched to a gene. The CDR3 reads CASSAGTAGNQPQHF. Partial CDR3 DNA: TGCGCCAGCAGCGCGGGGACAGCGGGCAATCAGCCC.

To note about this clone: The read gets to within 3 residues of the CDR3 end, and the germline J gene fills in the rest. The rearrangement joins TRBV5-6 to TRBJ2-7, with 9 bases fitting TRBD1. The germline V gene encodes CDR1 SGHDT and CDR2 YYEEEE. This CDR3 spans 13 amino acids. Trimming removed 4 bases from V and 3 bases from J; junction bases left unmatched: 2. The CDR3: CASSRTGDYEQYF. The sequenced part of the CDR3 DNA is TGTGCCAGCAGCCGGACAGGGGACTACGAG.

A remark on this clone: The sequenced fragment ends 3 residues before the CDR3 boundary, so the rest is inferred from the germline J gene. The chain links TRBV7-3 to TRBJ2-5; TRBD2 matches 14 bases. The germline CDR1 and CDR2 sequences are SGHTA and FQGTGA. J gave up 1 base and V 6 bases, and 4 bases lay outside the gene matches. CDR3 size: 16 residues. This CDR3 reads CASSLTSGRGQETQYF. The part of the CDR3 DNA that was read is TGTGCCAGCAGTTTGACTAGCGGGAGGGGCCAAGAGACC.

Of note for this clone: From the germline J gene comes the end of the CDR3, since the read stops 3 residues before it. This chain joins TRBV6-1 and TRBJ1-5; the D is unclear. V was shortened by 1 base and J by 5 bases, with 9 bases between the two germline ends. Per germline, CDR1 MNHNS and CDR2 SASEGT. The CDR3 totals 14 residues. The CDR3 sequence: CASSEESGDQPQHF. CDR3 bases read: TGTGCCAGCAGTGAAGAAAGCGGGGATCAGCCC.

Of note for this clone: The read terminates 3 residues before the CDR3 end, so the remaining end is supplied by the germline J gene. The V call is TRBV19, the J call TRBJ2-1; TRBD2 matches 7 bases. V shed 2 bases, J shed 3 bases, and the junction held 10 bases outside the gene matches. The germline V gene encodes CDR1 LNHDA and CDR2 SQIVND (reference sequence). CDR3 size: 17 residues. The CDR3 reads CASSIFPLADFYNEQFF. The covered CDR3 bases are TGTGCCAGTAGTATATTTCCCCTAGCGGACTTCTACAATGAG.

A word on this clone: The observed sequence ends 3 residues before the CDR3 terminus, with the missing tail filled in from the germline J gene. The rearrangement uses TRBV18 and TRBJ2-4, with a possible D match to TRBD1 (5 bases). Germline V gene sequence: CDR1 KGHSH, CDR2 LQKENI. This CDR3 region has 14 residues. The covered CDR3 bases are TGTGCCAGCTTGCCGGCGCAGGGTAGTGGTGGT. It translates to CASLPAQGSGG. The entire CDR3 reads CASLPAQGSGGQYF.

About this clone: The CDR3 extends 3 residues past the end of the read, so its final part is completed from the germline J gene. This chain links TRBV19 with TRBJ2-2; 7 nucleotides agree with TRBD1. In germline, CDR1 is LNHDA, CDR2 SQIVND (reference sequence). The CDR3 extends over 16 amino acids. The sequenced CDR3 bases are TGTGCCAGTAACCGCCCCGGGGACAGCTATAATGAAAAG. This sequence encodes CASNRPGDSYNEK. The entire CDR3 protein reads CASNRPGDSYNEKLFF.

The CDR3 spells CASSQDDSGGRGDTQYF. CDR3 bases read: TGCGCCAGCAGCCAAGATGATAGCGGGGGGCGGGGAGATACG. This rearrangement joins TRBV4-1 to TRBJ2-3; TRBD2 matches at 10 bases. With the read ending 3 residues before the CDR3 end, the germline J gene is used to fill in that end. V dropped 0 bases and J dropped 5; count of bases not matched to a gene: 8. In germline, CDR1 is MGHRA, CDR2 YSYEKL. This CDR3 has 17 residues.

On this clone itself: The observed sequence ends 3 residues before the CDR3 terminus, with the missing tail filled in from the germline J gene. J is TRBJ2-1 and V is TRBV7-6; D is unresolved. V was trimmed by 1 base and J by 9 bases, leaving 10 bases between them. CDR3 length: 13 amino acids. Germline lookup yields CDR1 SGHVS and CDR2 FNYEAQ. The CDR3 sequence: CASSLEGRSEQFF. CDR3 DNA, as far as it was read: TGTGCCAGCAGCTTAGAGGGCCGGTCTGAG.

To note about this clone: The sequenced fragment ends 3 residues before the CDR3 boundary, so the rest is inferred from the germline J gene. The genes are TRBV7-9 and TRBJ1-2; weak D call: TRBD1 (5 bases). There are 14 residues in the CDR3. Looked up from germline, CDR1 is SEHNR and CDR2 is FQNEAQ (reference sequence). With 1 base removed from V and 1 base from J, the gap between germline ends came to 7 bases. CDR3 amino acids: CASSLGGLNYGYTF. Partial CDR3 DNA: TGTGCCAGCAGCTTAGGGGGACTTAACTATGGC. Complete variable domain (other parts from reference TRBV7-9 and TRBJ1-2): DTGVSQNPRHKITKRGQNVTFRCDPISEHNRLYWYRQTLGQGPEFLTYFQNEAQLEKSRLLSDRFSAERPKGSFSTLEIQRTEQGDSAMYLCASSLGGLNYGYTFGSGTRLTVV.

Regarding this clone: One junction end disagrees with the germline gene, perhaps due to a read error. The CDR3 goes on 3 residues after the read ends, and that part is filled in from the germline J gene. In the same sample, other DNA sequences code for this CDR3. The chain joins TRBV7-9 to TRBJ1-3; TRBD1 aligns across 7 bases. Germline loops: CDR1 SEHNR, CDR2 FQNEAQ (reference sequence). The length of the CDR3 is 15 residues. CDR3 loop: CASSSDRNSGNTIYF. The DNA read from the CDR3 is TGTGCCAGCAGCTCGGACAGGAACTCTGGAAACACA.

Note on this clone: Read data end 3 residues before the CDR3 end; the end is taken from the germline J gene. The chain joins TRBV5-5 to TRBJ1-4; D may be TRBD1 (6 bases). This CDR3 region has 14 residues. CDR1 and CDR2 (germline): SGHKS, YYEKEE (reference sequence). The part of the CDR3 DNA that was read is TGTGCCAGCAGTCAGGGACATTCCAATTCACCA. Translating it yields CASSQGHSNSP. In full, the CDR3 is CASSQGHSNSPLFF.

About this clone itself: Read data end 3 residues before the CDR3 end; the end is taken from the germline J gene. V usage is TRBV7-9 and J usage is TRBJ2-7; tentative D call: TRBD1 (6 bases). V gave up 5 bases and J gave up 4 bases, with 18 bases separating them. CDR3 length equals 15 residues. Germline V gene lookup returns CDR1 SEHNR and CDR2 FQNEAQ (reference sequence). CDR3: CASSPNPAGVYEQYF. The sequenced CDR3 bases are TGTGCCAGCAGCCCAAACCCCGCAGGGGTATACGAG.

Turning to this clone: The read terminates 3 residues before the CDR3 end, so the remaining end is supplied by the germline J gene. The chain joins TRBV18 to TRBJ2-7; possible D gene TRBD1, 6 bases. Germline V gene data show CDR1 as KGHSH and CDR2 as LQKENI. The length of the CDR3 is 15 residues. V was trimmed by 5 bases and J by 0 bases, leaving 14 bases between them. The covered CDR3 bases are TGTGCCAGCTCATCCTTGGACAGCTACTCCTACGAG. Translated, it gives CASSSLDSYSYE. The CDR3 in full is CASSSLDSYSYEQYF. Supplemented by reference TRBV18 and TRBJ2-7, the full variable domain reads NAGVMQNPRHLVRRRGQEARLRCSPMKGHSHVYWYRQLPEEGLKFMVYLQKENIIDESGMPKERFSAEFPKEGPSILRIQQVVRGDSAAYFCASSSLDSYSYEQYFGPGTRLTVT.

On this clone itself: The read finishes 3 residues shy of the CDR3 end, and the germline J gene is used to complete it. The rearrangement uses TRBV19 and TRBJ2-7; the D is unclear. V lost 7 bases, J lost 2 bases, and 18 bases lay in between. This CDR3 region has 15 residues. Germline V gene lookup returns CDR1 LNHDA and CDR2 SQIVND (reference sequence). The CDR3 bases that were read are TGTGCCAGTACCCGCGGTACCCTCCCGACCTACGAG. Translating it yields CASTRGTLPTYE. The entire CDR3 sequence reads CASTRGTLPTYEQYF. The full variable domain, completed using reference TRBV19 and TRBJ2-7, is DGGITQSPKYLFRKEGQNVTLSCEQNLNHDAMYWYRQDPGQGLRLIYYSQIVNDFQKGDIAEGYSVSREKKESFPLTVTSAQKNPTAFYLCASTRGTLPTYEQYFGPGTRLTVT.

Concerning this clone itself: The read stops 3 residues short of the end of the CDR3; the missing end is completed from the germline J gene. The rearrangement joins TRBV19 to TRBJ1-3; D is possibly TRBD1 (5 bases). Germline V CDR1 and CDR2: LNHDA, SQIVND (reference sequence). The CDR3 is made up of 16 amino acids. V shed 5 bases and J shed 0 bases, with 14 bases lying between them. This CDR3 is CASSQRTGFSGNTIYF. Partial CDR3 DNA: TGTGCCAGTAGTCAAAGAACAGGTTTCTCTGGAAACACC.

A remark on this clone: The CDR3 end lies 3 residues beyond the end of the read and is filled in from the germline J gene. The rearrangement links TRBV14 to TRBJ1-2; D possibly corresponds to TRBD1 (5 bases). CDR1 and CDR2 from the germline V gene are SGHDN and FVKESK. The CDR3 runs to 13 residues. V was trimmed by 4 bases and J by 6 bases, leaving 12 bases between them. CDR3 residues: CASSLYGGNGYTF. The covered CDR3 bases are TGTGCCAGCAGCCTTTACGGGGGAAATGGC.

Concerning this clone: Read sequence stops 3 residues before the CDR3 end, and the germline J gene provides the missing end. This rearrangement joins TRBV7-3 to TRBJ2-5; 8 positions agree with TRBD2. Germline V gene data show CDR1 as SGHTA and CDR2 as FQGTGA. The CDR3 spans 14 residues. This CDR3 is CASTVAGGTDTQYF. The CDR3 DNA, read in part, is TGTGCCAGCACCGTGGCGGGGGGCACAGATACC.